Presented here are 18 T cell receptor beta chains from one specimen sequenced in a study of early T cells in non-severe SARS-CoV-2 infection. MiXCR, applied by TCRdb to the 5' RACE reads, yields one record per CDR3 protein. Of around 63,000 distinct CDR3 sequences detected, around 5.7% appear once; the ten largest clones hold about 3.6%. The sample in question was whole blood, obtained at baseline. Receptor source: an adult who was a healthcare worker with PCR-confirmed SARS-CoV-2 infection or an uninfected control (not recorded which).

This clonotype was seen at least ten times. The V gene is TRBV29-1, the J gene TRBJ2-1; D is possibly TRBD2 (5 bases). CDR1 is SQVTM, CDR2 ANQGSEA, per germline. The CDR3 length is 13 residues. V lost 4 bases and J lost 5, with 12 bases in between. Written as DNA, the CDR3 is TGCAGCGTTGGGAGCGGAGGACACAATGAGCAGTTCTTC. Encoded protein: CSVGSGGHNEQFF.

The chain is built from TRBV11-2 and TRBJ2-7, with 7 bases matching TRBD2. Trimming took 7 bases from V and 6 from J; bases not matched to a gene: 12. The germline V gene has CDR1 SGHAT and CDR2 FQNNGV. The CDR3 has 14 residues. The CDR3 bases are TGTGCCAGCACCACGGGGGGTCTCCCCCGCGAGCAGTACTTC. Its translation is CASTTGGLPREQYF.

There are a few counts of this clonotype. This chain uses TRBV18 with TRBJ2-5; D call uncertain. From germline, CDR1 is KGHSH and CDR2 LQKENI. Trimming stripped 3 bases from V and 5 bases from J, with 7 bases between. This CDR3 contains 12 residues. The CDR3 reads CASSPERETQYF. The DNA for the CDR3 is TGTGCCAGCTCACCGGAACGGGAGACCCAGTACTTC.

Only a few counts were recorded for this clonotype. V gene TRBV28 combines with J gene TRBJ2-7; 8 bases align to TRBD2. Germline-derived CDR1 and CDR2 are MDHEN and SYDVKM. The CDR3 is made up of 17 amino acids. Losses at the gene ends were 2 bases for V and 1 base for J; bases not matched to a gene: 10. CDR3 bases: TGTGCCAGCAGTTTACCTCTAAGCGGGAGTCGTTCCTACGAGCAGTACTTC. Its translation: CASSLPLSGSRSYEQYF.

This clonotype was recorded at least ten times. V gene TRBV29-1 combines with J gene TRBJ2-7; 10 bases are shared with TRBD1. The ends lost 7 bases at V and 6 bases at J; junction bases unmatched: 3. The CDR3 is 11 residues long. In germline, CDR1 is SQVTM, CDR2 ANQGSEA. The CDR3 loop is CSARDRGEQYF. CDR3 DNA sequence: TGCAGCGCCCGGGACAGGGGCGAGCAGTACTTC.

In this sample, this clonotype turned up many times. J is TRBJ2-6 and V is TRBV10-1, with TRBD1 as a possible D gene (6 bases). The CDR3 has 17 amino acids. The V gene lost 4 bases and the J gene lost 4 bases, with 17 bases spanning the gap. CDR1 and CDR2 (germline): WNHNN, SYGVQD (reference sequence). For the CDR3, the DNA is TGCGCCAGCAGTGCTGGACAGCCTTTAAGCGGGGCCAACGTCCTGACTTTC. Encoded protein: CASSAGQPLSGANVLTF.

The J gene is TRBJ2-7, the V gene TRBV20-1, with a weak D call TRBD2 (5 bases). V was shortened by 4 bases and J by 3 bases, with 16 bases between the two germline ends. CDR1 and CDR2 from the germline V gene are DFQATT and SNEGSKA (reference sequence). This CDR3 is 14 amino acids long. DNA of the CDR3: TGCAGTGCTAAAGGCAGGAAAGGGAGCTACGAGCAGTACTTC. Protein sequence: CSAKGRKGSYEQYF.

In its sample, this clonotype was seen many times. J is TRBJ1-1 and V is TRBV10-3, with no clear D. V was trimmed by 6 bases and J by 0 bases, leaving 11 bases between them. The CDR3 sequence is 14 residues long. Germline values: CDR1 ENHRY, CDR2 SYGVKD. The CDR3 loop reads CAIREHVMNTEAFF. DNA of the CDR3: TGTGCCATCAGAGAACACGTCATGAACACTGAAGCTTTCTTT.

This clonotype was observed many times. The chain employs TRBV24-1 and TRBJ2-3; maybe TRBD2 (5 bases). CDR3 length: 18 amino acids. Germline V gene sequence: CDR1 KGHDR, CDR2 SFDVKD. The V end was cut by 4 bases, the J end by 2 bases, with 21 bases between. The CDR3 region is CATSESQDSRGVTDTQYF. DNA for the CDR3: TGTGCCACCAGTGAGTCCCAGGACTCCCGTGGGGTCACAGATACGCAGTATTTT.

This clonotype appeared a few times. This chain uses TRBV5-1 with TRBJ2-5; 9 positions match TRBD2. CDR3 size: 17 residues. Germline assignment: CDR1 SGHRS and CDR2 YFSETQ. With V trimmed by 4 bases and J by 2 bases, 12 bases remained unmatched. CDR3 nucleotide sequence: TGCGCCAGCAGCGCGGGGCCGGGACTAGCAGATCAAGAGACCCAGTACTTC. This sequence encodes CASSAGPGLADQETQYF.

This clonotype appeared many times. The rearrangement uses TRBV12-3 or TRBV12-4 and TRBJ2-5, with 11 bases lining up with TRBD1. This CDR3 contains 14 residues. V was pared by 6 bases and J by 6 bases, with 6 bases of the junction left unmatched. The CDR3 region has the DNA TGTGCCAGCAGCGCTGGACAGGGGGCTAAGACCCAGTACTTC. Translated, it gives CASSAGQGAKTQYF.

This clonotype was seen many times. This chain connects TRBV11-2 to TRBJ2-1; D uncertain. CDR3 length: 14 amino acids. Germline-derived CDR1 and CDR2 are SGHAT and FQNNGV. V lost 3 bases to trimming and J lost 5 bases, with 11 bases between them. CDR3 nucleotides: TGTGCCAGCAGCTTCGACCGGACCCACAATGAGCAGTTCTTC. Protein: CASSFDRTHNEQFF.

Only a few counts were recorded for this clonotype. The chain uses TRBV18 and TRBJ1-4, with 9 bases aligning to TRBD1. This CDR3 region has 15 residues. Germline V gene sequence: CDR1 KGHSH, CDR2 LQKENI. V dropped 5 bases and J dropped 4; count of bases not matched to a gene: 5. The CDR3 reads CASSTGTGNNEKLFF. The CDR3 DNA follows: TGTGCCAGCTCAACCGGGACAGGGAATAATGAAAAACTGTTTTTT.

The chain combines TRBV5-1 with TRBJ2-3, with TRBD2 matching over 8 bases. CDR1 and CDR2 from the germline V gene are SGHRS and YFSETQ. The CDR3 is 17 residues long. Losses at the gene ends were 7 bases for V and 5 bases for J; bases not matched to a gene: 18. The chain's CDR3 is CASRPPGLARAGDTQYF. CDR3 in DNA: TGCGCCAGCCGTCCCCCCGGACTAGCCCGAGCGGGAGATACGCAGTATTTT.

This clonotype showed up many times. The chain joins TRBV7-2 to TRBJ2-5; TRBD2 matches 13 bases. The CDR3 covers 17 residues. The junction had 14 bases not matched to a gene; V was cut back by 6 bases and J by 7 bases. The germline CDR1 and CDR2 sequences are SGHTA and FQGNSA. CDR3 loop: CASRNRLAGGHSGTQYF. The CDR3 nucleotides read TGTGCCAGCAGGAATCGACTAGCGGGAGGCCATTCAGGGACCCAGTACTTC. The full variable domain, in which reference TRBV7-2 and TRBJ2-5 provide the parts outside the CDR3, is GAGVSQSPSNKVTEKGKDVELRCDPISGHTALYWYRQSLGQGLEFLIYFQGNSAPDKSGLPSDRFSAERTGGSVSTLTIQRTQQEDSAVYLCASRNRLAGGHSGTQYFGPGTRLLVL.

This clonotype was observed many times. The chain uses TRBV7-9 and TRBJ2-1, with D unresolved. The germline CDR1 and CDR2 sequences are SEHNR and FQNEAQ (reference sequence). The CDR3 consists of 12 residues. Trimming took 5 bases from V and 10 from J, leaving 12 bases between them. In DNA, the CDR3 is TGTGCCAGCAGCGGTCGGCCCGAAGAGCAGTTCTTC. The encoded protein is CASSGRPEEQFF.

This clonotype was seen repeatedly, ten times or more. The CDR3 region has the DNA TGTGCCAGCAGCAGGGACTATACGCAAGAGACCCAGTACTTC. Protein sequence: CASSRDYTQETQYF. The chain is built from TRBV6-5 and TRBJ2-5; TRBD2 matches at 7 bases. The J segment lost 2 bases and the V segment lost 6 bases, leaving 6 bases of the junction unmatched. Germline V gene lookup returns CDR1 MNHEY and CDR2 SVGAGI. The CDR3 totals 14 residues.

This clonotype occurred many times. The J gene is TRBJ1-5, the V gene TRBV20-1; D unresolved. The V gene's germline CDR1 is DFQATT and CDR2 SNEGSKA (reference sequence). V was clipped by 1 base and J by 0 bases, with 4 bases between them. CDR3 length: 13 amino acids. The CDR3 protein is CSARGVSNQPQHF. DNA for the CDR3: TGCAGTGCTAGAGGCGTTAGCAATCAGCCCCAGCATTTT.